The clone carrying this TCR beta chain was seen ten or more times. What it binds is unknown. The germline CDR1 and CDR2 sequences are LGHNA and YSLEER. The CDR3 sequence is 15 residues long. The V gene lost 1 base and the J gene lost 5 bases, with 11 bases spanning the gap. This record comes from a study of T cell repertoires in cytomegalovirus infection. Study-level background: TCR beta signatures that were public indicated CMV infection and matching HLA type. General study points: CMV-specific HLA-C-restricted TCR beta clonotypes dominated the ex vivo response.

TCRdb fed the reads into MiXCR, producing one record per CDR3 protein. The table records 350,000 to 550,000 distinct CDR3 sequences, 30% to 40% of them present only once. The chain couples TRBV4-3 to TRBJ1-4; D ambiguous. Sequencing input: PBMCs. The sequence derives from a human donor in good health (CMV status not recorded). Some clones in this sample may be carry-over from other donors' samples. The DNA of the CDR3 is TGCGCCAGCAGCCAAGGAGGTGTAGTGAATGAAAAACTGTTTTTT. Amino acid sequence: CASSQGGVVNEKLFF.